Included here is one T cell receptor (beta chain) sequence, with context. Its specificity is unknown. This specimen belongs to a study of T-cell memory formation after mild COVID-19. Points from the study as a whole: A second wave expanding day 15 to 37 was CD4+-biased; contracting clones were balanced.

Libraries for TCRalpha and TCRbeta carried sample barcodes and unique molecular identifiers via 5'RACE. Using its own MiXCR run on the 5' RACE reads, TCRdb lists one record per CDR3 protein. Among more than 400,000 distinct CDR3 sequences listed, around a sixth were seen once. Deletions cut 0 bases from V and 8 bases from J, with 11 bases between. CDR1 SGHRS and CDR2 YFSETQ come from the germline V gene. CDR3 length equals 14 residues. Material: PBMCs or a T cell subset sorted from them (not recorded which). The rearrangement joins TRBV5-1 to TRBJ1-4; D gene unclear. The TCR sequence derives from an adult woman who had mild COVID-19 (a few samples of this study predate the infection). Cell type and time point are not known. Here the CDR3 DNA reads TGCGCCAGCAGCTTGGGGAGAGTGGGGGAAAAACTGTTTTTT. Translated: CASSLGRVGEKLFF.